What follows is one T cell receptor (beta chain) and its context. Germline loops: CDR1 MNHNY, CDR2 SVGAGI (reference sequence). The CDR3 has 11 amino acids. Trimming shortened V by 2 bases and J by 7 bases, and 5 bases separated the two germline ends. This sample was taken from a study of identifying expanded T cells in peripheral blood. Healthy donors had no documented immune events, such as infections, while sampled. Method: immunoSEQ multiplex PCR; TCRdb's copy keeps in-frame clones and lacks some. In the table there are 51,000 or so clones, approximately 79% of which are singletons. Sequencing was carried out using blood. This chain links TRBV6-6 with TRBJ1-2; D ambiguous. The TCR comes from a person aged 18 to 70 in good health. DNA of the CDR3: TGTGCCAGCAGTTACGGGTCTGGCTACACCTTC. Amino acid sequence: CASSYGSGYTF.